The 20 T cell receptor beta chains given below trace back to one sample, sequenced in a study of T-cell reconstitution after alpha-beta-depleted transplantation in children. Using unique molecular identifiers, the investigators prepared the TCRbeta library. TCRdb recomputed calls from the PCR reads with MiXCR, one row per CDR3 protein. The sample has roughly 300,000 distinct CDR3 sequences; more than 8% are singletons. The starting material was PBMCs from the stem cell graft donor, obtained from the stem cell graft. These receptors came from a human donor who donated a stem cell graft to a child with SCID.

This clonotype was seen ten or more times. The genes are TRBV7-8 and TRBJ2-7, with 9 positions matching TRBD1. V dropped 5 bases and J dropped 3; count of bases not matched to a gene: 8. Per germline, CDR1 SGHVS and CDR2 FQNEAQ. This CDR3 is built from 15 residues. The CDR3 here is CASSARGQGIYEQYF. CDR3 nucleotide sequence: TGTGCCAGCAGCGCAAGGGGACAGGGAATCTACGAGCAGTACTTC. Full variable domain (rest looked up from reference TRBV7-8 and TRBJ2-7): GAGVSQSPRYKVAKRGQDVALRCDPISGHVSLFWYQQALGQGPEFLTYFQNEAQLDKSGLPSDRFFAERPEGSVSTLKIQRTQQEDSAVYLCASSARGQGIYEQYFGPGTRLTVT.

In this sample, this clonotype turned up many times. V and J are TRBV2 and TRBJ2-3; TRBD2 aligns across 8 bases. After removal of 10 bases from V and 4 bases from J, the junction contained 13 bases not matched to a gene. The CDR3 is made up of 15 amino acids. Germline-derived CDR1 and CDR2 are SNHLY and FYNNEI. This chain's CDR3 is CATGGGGPIADTQYF. CDR3 bases: TGTGCCACGGGAGGGGGGGGGCCAATAGCAGATACGCAGTATTTT.

The chain couples TRBV7-9 to TRBJ2-2; TRBD2 is a possible D gene (5 bases). CDR1 and CDR2 from the germline V gene are SEHNR and FQNEAQ (reference sequence). The CDR3 length is 15 residues. V shed 4 bases and J shed 4 bases, with 13 bases lying between them. The DNA of the CDR3 is TGTGCCAGCAGCTCGGAGGCGGCGGGCACCGGGGAGCTGTTTTTT. Translation gives CASSSEAAGTGELFF.

This clonotype has only a few counts. The chain recombines TRBV12-3 or TRBV12-4 with TRBJ2-1; TRBD1 matches at 10 bases. This CDR3 comprises 14 residues. V gave up 6 bases and J gave up 8 bases; unmatched junction bases: 7. The chain's CDR3 is CASRAGQGIDEQFF. The CDR3 DNA follows: TGTGCCAGCAGAGCGGGACAGGGGATCGATGAGCAGTTCTTC.

This clonotype was recorded once. The chain recombines TRBV11-2 with TRBJ2-1; TRBD2 aligns across 9 bases. The germline V gene encodes CDR1 SGHAT and CDR2 FQNNGV. V gave up 4 bases and J gave up 6 bases; unmatched junction bases: 10. CDR3 length: 16 amino acids. CDR3 amino acids: CASSYSRGTSFNEQFF. As DNA, the CDR3 is TGTGCCAGCAGCTACAGCCGGGGGACTAGCTTCAATGAGCAGTTCTTC.

This clonotype was detected ten times or more. The chain joins TRBV12-3 or TRBV12-4 to TRBJ2-5; D call uncertain. Between the trimmed V and J ends, which lost 3 bases and 4 bases, there was a span of 6 bases. The CDR3 has 12 amino acids. The CDR3 spells CASSFSRETQYF. CDR3 coding DNA: TGTGCCAGCAGTTTTAGTAGAGAGACCCAGTACTTC.

There are many counts of this clonotype. This chain connects TRBV18 to TRBJ1-1, with D perhaps matching TRBD1 (6 bases). The V and J ends lost 4 bases and 3 bases respectively, with 15 bases between them. Per germline, CDR1 KGHSH and CDR2 LQKENI. The length of the CDR3 is 15 residues. DNA for the CDR3: TGTGCCAGCTCACTGGGACAAATGCGGCACACTGAAGCTTTCTTT. It codes for CASSLGQMRHTEAFF.

The chain carries TRBV7-2 and TRBJ2-7, with D unresolved. Germline lookup yields CDR1 SGHTA and CDR2 FQGNSA. The V end was cut by 6 bases, the J end by 3 bases, with 12 bases between. The CDR3 length is 13 residues. The CDR3 region is CASSSYQNYEQYF. In nucleotides, the CDR3 is TGTGCCAGCAGTTCCTACCAAAACTACGAGCAGTACTTC.

This clonotype came up a few times. J is TRBJ1-1 and V is TRBV6-5, with 7 bases lining up with TRBD1. The CDR3 consists of 16 residues. Trimming took 4 bases from V and 2 from J; bases not matched to a gene: 10. CDR1 is MNHEY, CDR2 SVGAGI, per germline. The CDR3, as DNA: TGTGCCAGCAGTTTCCGTACCGGGACAGCCAACACTGAAGCTTTCTTT. This gives the protein CASSFRTGTANTEAFF.

This chain uses TRBV19 with TRBJ2-2; no clear D gene. Trimming shortened V by 7 bases and J by 7 bases, and 7 bases separated the two germline ends. The CDR3 runs 11 residues. CDR1 is LNHDA and CDR2 is SQIVND in the germline V gene (reference sequence). CDR3 bases: TGTGCCAGTACCCCGGGCGGGGAGCTGTTTTTT. It specifies CASTPGGELFF.

There are many counts of this clonotype. V is TRBV6-2 or TRBV6-3 and J is TRBJ2-5, with TRBD2 matching over 10 bases. With 7 bases clipped from V and 4 bases from J, the junction kept 6 bases outside the gene matches. CDR1 is MNHEY, CDR2 SVGEGT, per germline. CDR3 length: 14 amino acids. CDR3 amino acids: CASNIAGGAETQYF. The CDR3 DNA follows: TGTGCCAGCAACATAGCGGGGGGCGCAGAGACCCAGTACTTC.

This clonotype was seen many times. This chain links TRBV14 with TRBJ2-7; a weak D match, TRBD2 (5 bases). The CDR3 spans 12 residues. From germline, CDR1 is SGHDN and CDR2 FVKESK. V was cut by 4 bases and J by 6 bases, with 10 bases left in between. The CDR3 DNA follows: TGTGCCAGCAGCCTAGCGCGGCGCGAGCAGTACTTC. It is translated as CASSLARREQYF.

The chain uses TRBV11-2 and TRBJ2-7, with a possible D match to TRBD1 (5 bases). The CDR3 extends over 12 amino acids. Per the germline V gene, CDR1 is SGHAT and CDR2 is FQNNGV. The V end lost 4 bases, the J end lost 6 bases, and 10 bases lay between the germline ends. This CDR3 reads CASSSLRVEQYF. The DNA for the CDR3 is TGTGCCAGCAGCTCGCTCAGGGTCGAGCAGTACTTC.

The V gene is TRBV21-1, the J gene TRBJ1-5; the D call TRBD1 from the table was never checked on the DNA. TRBV21-1 is shown as a pseudogene. This CDR3 has 18 residues. The CDR3, as DNA: TGTGCCAGCAGCAAAGACAGGGTAATTGGCTTTCGCAATCAGCCCCAGCATTTT. Protein: CASSKDRVIGFRNQPQHF.

The table lists this clonotype with a few counts. The V and J genes are TRBV7-9 and TRBJ1-1; TRBD1 might be the D (6 bases). Trimming cost V 1 base and J 2 bases, with 11 bases left between them. Germline loops: CDR1 SEHNR, CDR2 FQNEAQ (reference sequence). CDR3 size: 15 residues. CDR3 bases: TGTGCCAGCAGCTTAGATTTGGGGGGCAACACTGAAGCTTTCTTT. It encodes CASSLDLGGNTEAFF.

This clonotype turned up a few times. The chain couples TRBV10-3 to TRBJ2-7, with 7 bases that match TRBD2. The CDR3 is 16 amino acids. Trimming took 6 bases from V and 3 from J; bases not matched to a gene: 14. CDR1 is ENHRY, CDR2 SYGVKD, per germline. In DNA, the CDR3 is TGTGCCATCAGGGCGGGGGTGGCCATTGTAGGCTACGAGCAGTACTTC. This codes for CAIRAGVAIVGYEQYF.

This chain links TRBV7-6 with TRBJ2-7; D perhaps matches TRBD1 (5 bases). V was clipped by 0 bases and J by 1 base, with 7 bases between them. Germline V gene data show CDR1 as SGHVS and CDR2 as FNYEAQ. This CDR3 contains 14 residues. CDR3 protein: CASSLATASYEQYF. CDR3 coding DNA: TGTGCCAGCAGCTTAGCGACAGCTTCCTACGAGCAGTACTTC.

This clonotype was seen only a few times. The chain employs TRBV7-8 and TRBJ2-1, with D possibly being TRBD1 or TRBD2 (5 bases each). The CDR3 is made up of 17 amino acids. The V gene's germline CDR1 is SGHVS and CDR2 FQNEAQ. V was cut by 5 bases and J by 6 bases, with 23 bases left in between. CDR3 loop: CASSHKTRDHEGNEQFF. The CDR3 nucleotides read TGTGCCAGCAGCCATAAGACCCGGGACCACGAGGGCAATGAGCAGTTCTTC.

This clonotype was recorded many times. The rearrangement links TRBV29-1 to TRBJ2-7; no clear D. V was trimmed by 0 bases and J by 4 bases, leaving 10 bases between them. CDR3 length: 13 residues. Germline CDR1 reads SQVTM; CDR2 reads ANQGSEA. The CDR3 here is CSVEDRQSYEQYF. CDR3 nucleotide sequence: TGCAGCGTTGAAGATCGGCAGTCTTACGAGCAGTACTTC.

V is TRBV7-9 and J is TRBJ2-7; D is undetermined. CDR3 length: 15 amino acids. Looked up from germline, CDR1 is SEHNR and CDR2 is FQNEAQ (reference sequence). Trimming left V 1 base short and J 2 bases short, with 12 bases between. CDR3 residues: CASSLGKGITYEQYF. DNA of the CDR3: TGTGCCAGCAGCTTAGGCAAAGGTATCACCTACGAGCAGTACTTC. Looking up the rest from reference TRBV7-9 and TRBJ2-7 gives the full variable domain: DTGVSQNPRHKITKRGQNVTFRCDPISEHNRLYWYRQTLGQGPEFLTYFQNEAQLEKSRLLSDRFSAERPKGSFSTLEIQRTEQGDSAMYLCASSLGKGITYEQYFGPGTRLTVT.